The clone carrying this TCR beta chain was counted a few times. The sample belongs to a study of T cells in Graves' hyperthyroidism and ophthalmopathy. Researchers took RNA transcripts and amplified the TCR beta CDR3 regions from them. Carried out on the TCR CDR3, a first-round RT-PCR used the HTBI primer set. TCRdb re-analysed the multiplex PCR reads in MiXCR, keeping a single row per CDR3 protein. The sample lists hundreds of thousands of distinct CDR3 sequences; around 15% were seen once. Germline CDR1 reads MDHEN; CDR2 reads SYDVKM. The CDR3 sequence is 14 residues long. V dropped 4 bases and J dropped 10; count of bases not matched to a gene: 6.

Input material: blood. The clonotype comes from a woman in her fifties or sixties with Graves' ophthalmopathy. This chain uses TRBV28 with TRBJ2-1; 11 bases are a match to TRBD1. CDR3 loop: CASSSAGTGGEQFF. The CDR3 DNA reads as TGTGCCAGCAGTTCCGCGGGGACAGGGGGAGAGCAGTTCTTC.